The sequence of this T cell receptor beta chain was determined in a study of vaccination and CD4 T cells after COVID-19. Study-level background: Participants were given two doses of BNT162b2 or mRNA-1273 vaccine. Cellular stimulation was performed using overlapping spike peptides derived from SARS-CoV-2, HCoV-NL63, HCoV-OC43 and HCoV-229E. Study-wide findings and caveats: Median SARS-CoV-2-reactive clonotype numbers went up from about 20 to 38, but not significantly.

Treatment reported: approximately nine-day PBMC culture with coronavirus spike peptide pools or control peptides (ViraFEST assay). Recorded positive PCR dates fall between March and December 2020, preceding US Alpha, Beta and Delta variants. The CDR3 is made up of 16 amino acids. V shed 6 bases, J shed 1 base, and the junction held 6 bases outside the gene matches. Per the germline V gene, CDR1 is DFQATT and CDR2 is SNEGSKA (reference sequence). The Oncomine TCR Beta short-read assay sequenced DNA from cultured CD4+ T cells. In TCRdb, the PCR reads were re-called with MiXCR into one record per CDR3 protein. This sample has around 19,000 distinct CDR3 sequences; roughly 47% occur once, and the top ten carry 6.5% to 9%. Points on this clonotype: Its antigen is still unknown.

The V gene is TRBV20-1, the J gene TRBJ2-2, with TRBD2 matching over 12 bases. The source of this sequence is a human donor who had recovered from COVID-19. What was sequenced was CD4+ T cells from blood, cultured in vitro. The CDR3 sequence is CSAARLAGENTGELFF. The CDR3 DNA sequence: TGCAGTGCCGCAAGACTAGCGGGGGAGAACACCGGGGAGCTGTTTTTT.